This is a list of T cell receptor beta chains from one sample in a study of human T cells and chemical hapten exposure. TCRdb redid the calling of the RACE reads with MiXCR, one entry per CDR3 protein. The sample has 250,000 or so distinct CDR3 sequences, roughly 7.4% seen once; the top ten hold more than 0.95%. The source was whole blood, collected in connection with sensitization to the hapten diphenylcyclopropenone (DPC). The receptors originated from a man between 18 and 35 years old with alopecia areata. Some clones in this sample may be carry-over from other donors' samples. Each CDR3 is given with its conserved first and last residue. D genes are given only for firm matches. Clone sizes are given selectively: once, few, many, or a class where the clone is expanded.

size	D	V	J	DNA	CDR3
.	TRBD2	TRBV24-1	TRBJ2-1	TGTGCCACCGGGGCTAGCGGGGTAAATGAGCAGTTCTTC	CATGASGVNEQFF
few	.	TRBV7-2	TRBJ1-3	TGTGCCAGCAGCCTAGCCAGGCTCTCTGGAAACACCATATATTTT	CASSLARLSGNTIYF
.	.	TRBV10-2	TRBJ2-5	TGCGCCAGCAGTGAGTCCGTGCGGCAGGCAGAGGAGACCCAGTACTTC	CASSESVRQAEETQYF
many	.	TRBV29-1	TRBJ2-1	TGCAGCGTGAACACAGGGAGGTCATCCTACAATGAGCAGTTCTTC	CSVNTGRSSYNEQFF
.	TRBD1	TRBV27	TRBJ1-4	TGTGCCAGCAGTGCTGGGACAGCTAATGAAAAACTGTTTTTT	CASSAGTANEKLFF
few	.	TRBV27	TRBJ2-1	TGTGCCAGCAGTCCCTCGACAGGAGCGAACCACAATGAGCAGTTCTTC	CASSPSTGANHNEQFF
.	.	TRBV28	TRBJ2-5	TGTGCCAACAGTCCGCGGATGGTTGAGACCCAGTACTTC	CANSPRMVETQYF
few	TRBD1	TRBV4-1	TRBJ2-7	TGCGCCAGCAGCCGTGGGACAGGCAACTCCTACGAGCAGTACTTC	CASSRGTGNSYEQYF
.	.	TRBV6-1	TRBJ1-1	TGTGCCAGCACCCAACACCCGAACACTGAAGCTTTCTTT	CASTQHPNTEAFF
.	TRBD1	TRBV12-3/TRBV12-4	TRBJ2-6	TGTGCCAGCAGAACCAACAGGGGCTCTGGGGCCAACGTCCTGACTTTC	CASRTNRGSGANVLTF
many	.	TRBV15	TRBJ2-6	TGTGCCACCAGCAGAGTGGGAGAGGGAGAAGCTGGGGCCAACGTCCTGACTTTC	CATSRVGEGEAGANVLTF
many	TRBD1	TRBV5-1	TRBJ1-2	TGCGCCAGCAGCCCCGGACAGGGAGGAGGCGGCTACACCTTC	CASSPGQGGGGYTF
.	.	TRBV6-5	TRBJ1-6	TGTGCCAGCAGTGTGAACCGGGACAAATATAATTCACCCCTCCACTTT	CASSVNRDKYNSPLHF
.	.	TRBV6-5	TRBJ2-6	TGTGCCAGCAGCCAAGCAGGGGGGGCCAACGTCCTGACTTTC	CASSQAGGANVLTF
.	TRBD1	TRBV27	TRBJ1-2	TGTGCCAGCAGCGCGGACAGGAGACTCTATGGCTACACCTTC	CASSADRRLYGYTF
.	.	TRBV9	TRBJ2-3	TGCCAGTCGAACACAGATACGCAGTATTTT	CQSNTDTQYF
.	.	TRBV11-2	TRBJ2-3	TGTGCCAGCAGCCATCCCTCCGGGACTTCCGCCGGTACGCAGTATTTT	CASSHPSGTSAGTQYF
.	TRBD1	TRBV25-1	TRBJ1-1	TGTGCCAGCAGTGATACCTTAGGGGGCATGAACACTGAAGCTTTCTTT	CASSDTLGGMNTEAFF
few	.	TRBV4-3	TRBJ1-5	TGCGCCAGCAGCTTAGGGGGGGGCCGAGGTCAGCCCCAGCATTTT	CASSLGGGRGQPQHF
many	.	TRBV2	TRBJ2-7	TGTGCCAGCAGTGATCCGGCATCGACGGCGAGCCAGCAGCAGTACTTC	CASSDPASTASQQQYF
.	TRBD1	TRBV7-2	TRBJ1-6	TGTGCCAGCAGCTCGGACAGGGGAGAAAATTCACCCCTCCACTTT	CASSSDRGENSPLHF
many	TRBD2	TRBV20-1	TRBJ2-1	TGCAGTGCTAGAAGGACTAGCGGGGACCCGGCCAACAATGAGCAGTTCTTC	CSARRTSGDPANNEQFF
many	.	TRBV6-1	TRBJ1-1	TGTGCCAGCAGTGAAGAATCTGGGAGAGGTACTGAAGCTTTCTTT	CASSEESGRGTEAFF
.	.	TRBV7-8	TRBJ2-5	TGTGCCAGCAGCTTACGGTTCGAAATGGGGACCCAGTACTTC	CASSLRFEMGTQYF
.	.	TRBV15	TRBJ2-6	TGTGCCACCAGCAGAGTTACCGTATCTGGGGCCAACGTCCTGACTTTC	CATSRVTVSGANVLTF
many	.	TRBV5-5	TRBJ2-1	TGTGCCAGCAGCCACAATGAGCAGTTCTTC	CASSHNEQFF
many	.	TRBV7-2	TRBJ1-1	TGTGCCAGCAGCTTACGAGCCCAGACATCCATGAACACTGAAGCTTTCTTT	CASSLRAQTSMNTEAFF
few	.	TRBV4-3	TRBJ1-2	TGCGCCAGCAGCGGGACGGTTTCTAACTATGGCTACACCTTC	CASSGTVSNYGYTF
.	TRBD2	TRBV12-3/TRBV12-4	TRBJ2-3	TGTGCCAGCAGGGTAGCGGGGACAAGCACAGATACGCAGTATTTT	CASRVAGTSTDTQYF
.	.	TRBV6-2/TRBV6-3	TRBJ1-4	TGTGCCAGCAGTTCCCAGGGCGAAGAAAAACTGTTTTTT	CASSSQGEEKLFF
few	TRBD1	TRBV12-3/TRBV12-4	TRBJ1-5	TGTGCCAGCAGTTCCCGACAGGGGTTAAATAGCAATCAGCCCCAGCATTTT	CASSSRQGLNSNQPQHF
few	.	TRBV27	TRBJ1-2	TGTGCCAGCAGCCAAAGGGGGGCGTCTAACTATGGCTACACCTTC	CASSQRGASNYGYTF
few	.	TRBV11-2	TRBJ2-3	TGTGCCAGCAGCTTAGAGTGGGGTCTGACAGATACGCAGTATTTT	CASSLEWGLTDTQYF
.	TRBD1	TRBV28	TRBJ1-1	TGTGCCAGCAGTTTATACCGGGACAGGGGTCTCGCTGAAGCTTTCTTT	CASSLYRDRGLAEAFF
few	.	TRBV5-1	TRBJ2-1	TGCGCCAGCAGCGTCTACCAGTACAATGAGCAGTTCTTC	CASSVYQYNEQFF
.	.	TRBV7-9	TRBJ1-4	TGTGCCAGCACCCCAAATGAAAAACTGTTTTTT	CASTPNEKLFF
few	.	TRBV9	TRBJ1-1	TGTGCCAGCAGCGTGGGGTCGGGGGCCGCGAACACTGAAGCTTTCTTT	CASSVGSGAANTEAFF
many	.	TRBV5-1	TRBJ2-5	TGCGCCAGCAGCCGAATACCGACTAGTCCCTCAGAGACCCAGTACTTC	CASSRIPTSPSETQYF
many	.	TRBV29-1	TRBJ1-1	TGCAGCGTTGGAATCGAGGTCAGGAACACTGAAGCTTTCTTT	CSVGIEVRNTEAFF
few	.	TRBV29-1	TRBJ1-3	TGCAGCGTTCGGCCGGGAACCTCTGGAAACACCATATATTTT	CSVRPGTSGNTIYF
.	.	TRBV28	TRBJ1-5	TGTGCCAGCAGTTTGCAACGGAGAAAGATATCCCAGCATTTT	CASSLQRRKISQHF
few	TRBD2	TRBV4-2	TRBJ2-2	TGTGCCAGCAGCCCAGTGGGACTAGCGGCGGAGGGGGCCACCGGGGAGCTGTTTTTT	CASSPVGLAAEGATGELFF
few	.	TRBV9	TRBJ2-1	TGTGCCAGCAGCGTAGGTAGGCGGGGGCCGCGGGATGAGCAGTTCTTC	CASSVGRRGPRDEQFF
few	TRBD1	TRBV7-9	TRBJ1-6	TGTGCCAGCAGCTCCATGGGACAGGGTTATTCACCCCTCCACTTT	CASSSMGQGYSPLHF
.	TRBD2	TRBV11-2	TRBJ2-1	TGTGCCAGCAGCTATATCCTTCGGCGGGGGAGAAATGAGCAGTTCTTC	CASSYILRRGRNEQFF
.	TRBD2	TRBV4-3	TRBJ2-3	TGCGCCAGCAGCCAGATATCCGGGACTAGCGCCTTTGTTTTT	CASSQISGTSAFVF
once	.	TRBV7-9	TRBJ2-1	TGTGCCAGCAGCTTAGATGGGTCAATCAATGAGCAGTTCTTC	CASSLDGSINEQFF